These 6 T cell receptor beta chains came from one sample sequenced in a study of blood T cell repertoires in COVID-19. Generated by immunoSEQ multiplex PCR, the TCRdb table keeps only in-frame clones and is missing some. This table holds almost 400,000 clones, approximately 87% found once. Sequenced material: PBMCs or T cells enriched from blood (not recorded which). These receptors came from a woman in her thirties with acute COVID-19.

This rearrangement joins TRBV10-3 to TRBJ2-7; 9 bases fit TRBD1. V lost 2 bases and J lost 4; bases outside the gene matches: 0. The V gene's germline CDR1 is ENHRY and CDR2 SYGVKD. The CDR3 loop spans 13 amino acids. The CDR3 reads CAISEGTGYEQYF. The CDR3 nucleotides read TGTGCCATCAGTGAGGGGACAGGGTACGAGCAGTACTTC.

V is TRBV24-1 and J is TRBJ2-7, with D perhaps TRBD2 (5 bases). The ends were cut back, 11 bases at V and 4 bases at J, with 8 bases in the middle. Germline assignment: CDR1 KGHDR and CDR2 SFDVKD. The CDR3 loop spans 10 amino acids. CDR3 sequence reads: CANGVYEQYF. Written as DNA, the CDR3 is TGTGCCAACGGGGTTTACGAGCAGTACTTC.

This clone was observed a single time. The rearrangement links TRBV4-1 to TRBJ2-3; 8 nucleotides agree with TRBD2. The CDR3 has 17 amino acids. V was clipped by 1 base and J by 1 base; unmatched bases: 7. CDR1 and CDR2 from the germline V gene are MGHRA and YSYEKL. This chain's CDR3 is CASSQAGRGGRTDTQYF. The CDR3 region has the DNA TGCGCCAGCAGCCAAGCGGGACGGGGGGGCCGCACAGATACGCAGTATTTT.

This clone was seen just once. The chain joins TRBV2 to TRBJ1-1; TRBD1 is a possible D gene (6 bases). The CDR3 has 12 residues. Germline CDR1 and CDR2: SNHLY and FYNNEI. Trimming cost V 11 bases and J 1 base, with 11 bases left between them. CDR3 sequence reads: CASKDRNTEAFF. CDR3 nucleotide sequence: TGTGCCTCGAAGGACAGGAACACTGAAGCTTTCTTT.

The rearrangement joins TRBV24-1 to TRBJ2-1, with a weak D call TRBD2 (6 bases). The V and J ends lost 4 bases and 7 bases respectively, with 22 bases between them. The CDR3 consists of 17 residues. Germline-derived CDR1 and CDR2 are KGHDR and SFDVKD. The CDR3 spells CATSEKGLGPSVNEQFF. CDR3 in DNA: TGTGCCACCAGTGAAAAGGGACTCGGACCTAGCGTGAATGAGCAGTTCTTC.

The V and J genes are TRBV27 and TRBJ2-1; 10 nucleotides line up with TRBD1. This CDR3 is built from 15 residues. Germline CDR1 MNHEY, CDR2 SMNVEV (reference sequence). Unmatched junction bases numbered 5, after V lost 5 bases and J lost 4 bases. The CDR3 loop reads CASSTRDRGYNEQFF. Written as DNA, the CDR3 is TGTGCCAGCAGTACACGGGACAGGGGATACAATGAGCAGTTCTTC.